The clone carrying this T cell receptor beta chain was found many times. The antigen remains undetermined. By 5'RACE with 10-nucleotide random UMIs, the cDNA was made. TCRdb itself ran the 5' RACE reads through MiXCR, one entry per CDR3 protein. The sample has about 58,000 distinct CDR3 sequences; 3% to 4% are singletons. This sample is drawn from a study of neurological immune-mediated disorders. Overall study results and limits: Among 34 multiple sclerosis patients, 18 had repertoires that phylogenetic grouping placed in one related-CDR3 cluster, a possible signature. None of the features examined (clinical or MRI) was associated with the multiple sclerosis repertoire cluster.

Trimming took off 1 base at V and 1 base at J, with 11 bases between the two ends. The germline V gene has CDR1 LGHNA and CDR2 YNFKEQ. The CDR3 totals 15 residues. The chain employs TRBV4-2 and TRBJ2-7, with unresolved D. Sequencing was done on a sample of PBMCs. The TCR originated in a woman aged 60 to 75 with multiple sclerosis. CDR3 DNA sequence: TGTGCCAGCAGCCAAGCGCCAGTATTGTCCTACGAGCAGTACTTC. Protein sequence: CASSQAPVLSYEQYF.